This TCR beta chain was recorded in a study of shared clonotypes between healthy human individuals (TCRdb year 2020). About the study as a whole: The cohort comprised a couple of women and three men aged 18 to 49 years. For each donor, three plates each were used for CD4 naive and CD4 memory, two plates were used for CD8 naive, and one plate was used for CD8 memory. Blood TCR repertoires of roughly five healthy adults were deeply sequenced to estimate repertoire size and the extent of clonotype sharing between individuals. Libraries were prepared and TCR repertoires were sequenced by different laboratories using diverse techniques, in order to increase sequencing depth and limit assay-specific biases. Per donor, leukapheresis produced somewhere between about 0.94 and 10 billion PBMCs.

Deletion took 5 bases off V and 3 bases off J, with a span of 5 bases between the germline ends. Including cysteine and phenylalanine, the CDR3 has 10 amino acids. Only the CDR3 region is kept as DNA, spanning 30 bases read in frame from base 1. CDR1 and CDR2, looked up from the germline V gene (reference sequence), are DFQATT and SNEGSKA. Points the paper makes about the study in general: Compared with non-shared clonotypes, the clonotypes found in all four sorted-subset donors had higher generation probabilities. Sampling was limited to blood, and TCR repertoires in tissue likely differ from TCR repertoires in blood. Naive subsets generally had larger estimated clonotype richness than memory subsets. Pairwise subsampling indicated that sequencing depth was expected to affect the degree of clonotype sharing among donors. The genetic and exposure-history diversity represented was limited by the small number of donors. When several donors were compared, the shared fraction of clonotypes was about 5.2% for naive CD4, 3.5% for naive CD8, roughly 2.5% for memory CD4, and 0.3% to 0.5% for memory CD8. Even with the large sequencing depth, rarefaction of the sorted-subset datasets indicated that sequencing was incomplete.

For this clone: It lacks a known antigen. Base-call qualities are not available, and no considerably larger clone is one nucleotide away. Other nucleotide sequences from this sample produce the same CDR3.

The donors were healthy, HIV-negative adults who had no recently reported acute infections or vaccinations. Every donor was a Caucasian adult living in Nashville, Tennessee, USA. CD4+ T cells were enriched by magnetic negative selection; naive cells were then positively selected on CD45RA, and the negative fraction formed the memory subset. Blood was obtained by leukapheresis, after which PBMCs were separated by Ficoll-Histopaque density gradient centrifugation and cryopreserved in liquid nitrogen vapor phase. Purity and quantity of every magnetically sorted T cell population were checked by analytical flow cytometry. Genomic DNA was isolated from every sorted fraction and measured by UV absorbance on a Nanodrop 2000c. Using the deep immunoSEQ assay, multiplex PCR amplified TCR CDR3 regions from genomic DNA. Extracted genomic DNA from each cell subset was spread evenly across all wells of several immunoSEQ 96-well plates, with each plate serving as a replicate. For sorted subsets, roughly 200 ng of genomic DNA, equivalent to 25,000 to 35,000 T cell genomes, went into each replicate PCR. Purified libraries were quantified with a Qubit 3.0 fluorometer, sized on a Bioanalyzer 2100, and re-quantified with the KAPA Library Quantification kit. Every immunoSEQ 96-well plate was sequenced on a separate single-read 150-cycle Illumina NextSeq 550 flow cell. The study's processing was this. Because the immunoSEQ output included only junctional sequences and no quality scores, the filtering could not be the same as the filtering used for full-length reads. To assign V/J genes and CDR3, sequences were annotated against IMGT germline references using PyIR, a Python wrapper for IgBLAST v1.9. Reads were removed for weak V/J assignments (E-value above 1e-6), missing CDR3, stop codons, out-of-frame junctions, or ambiguous translated residues. V3J clonotypes were defined as sequences sharing the same inferred V gene, J gene, and CDR3 amino acid sequence. To compute the percentage overlap between repertoires, the number of shared unique clonotypes was divided by the size of the smaller repertoire. Three approaches were used to assess repertoire richness: RTK rarefaction, the Chao1 estimator, and Recon v2.1 estimates of unobserved clonotypes. For all TCRbeta clonotypes obtained by the gDNA method from a handful of donors, generation probabilities were computed with OLGA. TCRdb's version of the immuneACCESS table is confined to in-frame rearrangements and falls short of the full clone set. An unresolved V gene accounts for under half of the shortfall where checked; the remainder is of unknown origin. D and trimming come from the DNA, and the V and J calls and clone size come from that table. For this sample there are about 1.1 million clones; approximately 77% appear just once. The ten largest clonotypes hold 0.89% of the sample.

The source material was memory CD4+ T cells from PBMCs. In light of the paper, this sample's cell subset or site label describes: CD45RA-negative fraction. In this chain, TRBV20-1 is recombined with TRBJ2-7, with the D gene call left open. The receptor comes from a man between 18 and 29 years old in good health. Some clones in this sample may be carry-over from other donors' samples. The encoded CDR3 is CSALVYEQYF. The sequenced DNA is TGCAGTGCTCTGGTCTACGAGCAGTACTTC.